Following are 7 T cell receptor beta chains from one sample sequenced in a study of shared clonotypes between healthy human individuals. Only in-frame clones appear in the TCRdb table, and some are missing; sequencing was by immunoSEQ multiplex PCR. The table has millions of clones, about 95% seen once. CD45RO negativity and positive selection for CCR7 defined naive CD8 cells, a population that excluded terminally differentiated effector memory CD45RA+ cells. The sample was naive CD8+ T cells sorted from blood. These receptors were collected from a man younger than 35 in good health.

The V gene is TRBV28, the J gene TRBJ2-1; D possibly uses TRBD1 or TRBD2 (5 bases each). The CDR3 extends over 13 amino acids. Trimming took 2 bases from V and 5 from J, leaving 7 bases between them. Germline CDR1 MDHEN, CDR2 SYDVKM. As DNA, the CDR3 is TGTGCCAGCAGTTTACCGGGGCACAATGAGCAGTTCTTC. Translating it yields CASSLPGHNEQFF.

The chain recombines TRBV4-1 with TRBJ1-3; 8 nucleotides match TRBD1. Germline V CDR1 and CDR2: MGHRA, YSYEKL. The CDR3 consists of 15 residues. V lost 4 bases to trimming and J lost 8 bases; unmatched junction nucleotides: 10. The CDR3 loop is CASSPRTGTSDTIYF. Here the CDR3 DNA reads TGCGCCAGCAGCCCGAGGACAGGGACGTCGGACACCATATATTTT.

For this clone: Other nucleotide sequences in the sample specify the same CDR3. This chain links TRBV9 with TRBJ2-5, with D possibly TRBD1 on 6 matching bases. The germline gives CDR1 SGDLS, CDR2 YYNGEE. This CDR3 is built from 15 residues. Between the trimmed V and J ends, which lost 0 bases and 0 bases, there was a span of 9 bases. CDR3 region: CASSVVPGDQETQYF. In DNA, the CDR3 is TGTGCCAGCAGCGTAGTTCCAGGGGACCAAGAGACCCAGTACTTC.

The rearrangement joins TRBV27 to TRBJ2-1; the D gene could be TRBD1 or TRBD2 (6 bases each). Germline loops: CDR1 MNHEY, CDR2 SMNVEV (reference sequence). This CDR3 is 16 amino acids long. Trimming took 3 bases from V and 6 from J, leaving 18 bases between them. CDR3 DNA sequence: TGTGCCAGCAGTTTGAGGGGGGCCTCTTTTGGCAATGAGCAGTTCTTC. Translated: CASSLRGASFGNEQFF.

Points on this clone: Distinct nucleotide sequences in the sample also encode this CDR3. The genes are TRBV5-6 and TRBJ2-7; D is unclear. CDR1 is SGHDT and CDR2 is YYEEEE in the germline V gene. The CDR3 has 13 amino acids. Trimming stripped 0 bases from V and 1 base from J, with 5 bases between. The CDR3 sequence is CASSLEESYEQYF. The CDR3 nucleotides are TGTGCCAGCAGCTTGGAGGAGTCCTACGAGCAGTACTTC.

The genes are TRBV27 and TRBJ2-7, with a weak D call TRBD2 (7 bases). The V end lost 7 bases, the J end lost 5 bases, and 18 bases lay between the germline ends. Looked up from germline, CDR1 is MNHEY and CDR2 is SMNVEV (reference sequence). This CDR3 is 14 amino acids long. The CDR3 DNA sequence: TGTGCCAGCACCTCAGTCCGGGGGGCCCACGAGCAGTACTTC. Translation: CASTSVRGAHEQYF.

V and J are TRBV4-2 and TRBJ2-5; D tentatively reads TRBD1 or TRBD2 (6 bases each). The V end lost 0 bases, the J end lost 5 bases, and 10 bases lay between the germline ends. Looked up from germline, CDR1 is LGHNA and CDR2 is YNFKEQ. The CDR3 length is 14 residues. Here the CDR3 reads CASSQDGGTETQYF. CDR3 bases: TGTGCCAGCAGCCAAGACGGGGGCACCGAGACCCAGTACTTC.